Below, one TCR beta chain is given with its context. No antigen is known for it. Per the germline V gene, CDR1 is LGHNA and CDR2 is YNFKEQ. Trimming took 1 base from V and 7 from J; bases not matched to a gene: 5. CDR3 length equals 15 residues. The data are from a study of beta chain features in type 1 diabetes. Points from the study as a whole: The study notes PCR might favor shorter templates equally in patients and controls. For Type 1 diabetes patients, all four CD4+ subsets carried TCRB CDR3s that were moderately but significantly shorter.

cDNA synthesis used the whole RNA isolate, giving expressed TCRB sequences. The protocol was immunoSEQ multiplex PCR, while the TCRdb copy is restricted to in-frame clones and leaves out a portion. The sample includes approximately 300,000 clones, 9.5% to 12% of them seen just once. One heparinised blood draw, averaging about 100 mL, came from each donor. Every sorted population was more than 95% pure. The sample taken for sequencing was naive CD4+ T cells from blood. The clonotype was recovered from a woman aged 25 to 39 in good health. The rearrangement uses TRBV4-2 and TRBJ2-1, with 9 bases fitting TRBD2. The CDR3 region is CASSQAGTSGNEQFF. The CDR3 DNA is TGTGCCAGCAGCCAAGCAGGTACTAGCGGGAATGAGCAGTTCTTC.